The next 22 T cell receptor beta chains were all read from a single sample in a study of T cells expressing NK-cell markers. TCRdb reworked the 5' RACE reads into one entry per CDR3 protein, no DNA. Here the sample table reports some 390,000 distinct CDR3 sequences. Material for sequencing was blood T cells: a sorted CD56 or NKG2C T cell subset, CD4+ or CD8+ T cells, or bulk PBMC T cells (not recorded which). The receptors were sampled from a woman aged 50 to 60 in good health.

The chain combines TRBV29-1 with TRBJ2-7; the TCRdb call, TRBD1, lacks DNA for checking. The CDR3 consists of 13 residues. Germline values: CDR1 SQVTM, CDR2 ANQGSEA. CDR3 loop: CSAYRTGGLEQYF.

CDR3: CASSLSVLAGGVGQETQYF. The rearrangement uses TRBV7-8 and TRBJ2-5; no DNA is available, so the TRBD2 call from TCRdb remains unchecked. The germline gives CDR1 SGHVS, CDR2 FQNEAQ. The length of the CDR3 is 19 residues.

The V call is TRBV12-3 or TRBV12-4, the J call TRBJ1-2; with no DNA, the TCRdb D assignment of TRBD1 cannot be verified. The CDR3 spans 15 residues. Here the CDR3 reads CASSPTTGTIDGYTF.

The rearrangement joins TRBV9 to TRBJ2-7. CDR1 and CDR2 from the germline V gene are SGDLS and YYNGEE. This CDR3 is 15 amino acids long. The CDR3 here is CASSVEASVTYEQYF.

CDR3 sequence reads: CASSSVAGSHYGYTF. The chain joins TRBV7-6 to TRBJ1-2. The CDR3 totals 15 residues. The V gene's germline CDR1 is SGHVS and CDR2 FNYEAQ.

The chain employs TRBV5-5 and TRBJ1-2. The CDR3 runs to 15 residues. Germline V CDR1 and CDR2: SGHKS, YYEKEE (reference sequence). The CDR3 protein is CASSPNSIPNYGYTF.

The chain employs TRBV20-1 and TRBJ1-5; TCRdb's D call, TRBD1, is unchecked because there is no DNA. The germline CDR1 and CDR2 sequences are DFQATT and SNEGSKA (reference sequence). This CDR3 is 15 amino acids long. The chain's CDR3 is CSALVGATGNQPQHF.

The chain recombines TRBV18 with TRBJ2-4; TCRdb returns TRBD1, unconfirmable since there is no DNA. There are 15 residues in the CDR3. Germline lookup yields CDR1 KGHSH and CDR2 LQKENI. The CDR3 reads CASSYLGTGSNIQYF.

The CDR3 reads CASTPRRDWQGIQYF. J is TRBJ2-4 and V is TRBV12-3 or TRBV12-4; TCRdb proposes TRBD1, but this gene call is untestable without DNA. The CDR3 is 15 residues long.

The rearrangement uses TRBV24-1 and TRBJ1-1. The V gene's germline CDR1 is KGHDR and CDR2 SFDVKD. The CDR3 has 12 residues. The CDR3: CASSGANTEAFF.

V is TRBV10-2 and J is TRBJ2-7; TCRdb selects TRBD2, and the lack of DNA leaves this call unchecked. CDR3 length: 12 amino acids. CDR1 is WSHSY, CDR2 SAAADI, per germline. CDR3 residues: CASQDFSYEQYF.

The chain employs TRBV20-1 and TRBJ2-1; without DNA, the TCRdb call of TRBD2 cannot be checked. The CDR3 has 15 residues. Germline V gives CDR1 DFQATT, CDR2 SNEGSKA (reference sequence). CDR3 in amino acids: CSASRPSGSSHEQFF.

This chain links TRBV20-1 with TRBJ2-6; the TCRdb D gene call, TRBD1, has no DNA to confirm it. From germline, CDR1 is DFQATT and CDR2 SNEGSKA (reference sequence). The CDR3 covers 16 residues. The CDR3 sequence is CSAGRGSLSGANVLTF.

The chain joins TRBV12-3 or TRBV12-4 to TRBJ2-2. This CDR3 has 18 residues. CDR3 in amino acids: CASSSTGSMLATTGELFF.

The chain links TRBV7-2 to TRBJ2-3; as DNA is missing, the TRBD1 call by TCRdb cannot be tested. The germline V gene encodes CDR1 SGHTA and CDR2 FQGNSA. CDR3 length: 15 amino acids. CDR3 sequence: CASSPRGGGVDTQYF. The variable domain in full, completed from reference TRBV7-2 and TRBJ2-3, reads GAGVSQSPSNKVTEKGKDVELRCDPISGHTALYWYRQSLGQGLEFLIYFQGNSAPDKSGLPSDRFSAERTGGSVSTLTIQRTQQEDSAVYLCASSPRGGGVDTQYFGPGTRLTVL.

V and J are TRBV6-2 or TRBV6-3 and TRBJ2-1; TCRdb reports TRBD1, a call that lacks DNA to check it against. Germline V CDR1 and CDR2: MNHEY, SVGEGT. The length of the CDR3 is 13 residues. CDR3 amino acids: CASSYSTGQGEFF.

This sequence joins TRBV9 and TRBJ2-3; checking the TCRdb D call of TRBD2 is not possible without DNA. Germline V gives CDR1 SGDLS, CDR2 YYNGEE. The CDR3 runs to 13 residues. CDR3 loop: CASSVEVADTQYF.

The CDR3 loop is CASSLVTTATQYF. The chain combines TRBV18 with TRBJ2-5. The CDR3 contains 13 residues. Germline CDR1 is KGHSH and CDR2 is LQKENI.

The rearrangement uses TRBV14 and TRBJ2-2; TCRdb's D call of TRBD2 is untestable without DNA. Per the germline V gene, CDR1 is SGHDN and CDR2 is FVKESK. This CDR3 has 15 residues. This chain's CDR3 is CASSRGRAYTGELFF.

The J gene is TRBJ1-4, the V gene TRBV7-3; with no DNA, the TCRdb D assignment of TRBD1 cannot be verified. From germline, CDR1 is SGHTA and CDR2 FQGTGA. The CDR3 is made up of 17 amino acids. The CDR3 is CASSLFHRGGGWEKLFF.

CDR3 sequence: CASSLVPGLGSGNTIYF. The genes are TRBV5-1 and TRBJ1-3; TCRdb's D call, TRBD1, is unchecked because there is no DNA. Germline V gene data show CDR1 as SGHRS and CDR2 as YFSETQ. This CDR3 spans 17 amino acids. Using reference TRBV5-1 and TRBJ1-3 for the parts outside the CDR3, the full variable domain is KAGVTQTPRYLIKTRGQQVTLSCSPISGHRSVSWYQQTPGQGLQFLFEYFSETQRNKGNFPGRFSGRQFSNSRSEMNVSTLELGDSALYLCASSLVPGLGSGNTIYFGEGSWLTVV.

This chain links TRBV20-1 with TRBJ1-5. The CDR3 has 13 amino acids. Germline V gene data show CDR1 as DFQATT and CDR2 as SNEGSKA (reference sequence). This CDR3 is CSASRELDQPQHF.